Listed below are T cell receptor beta chains from one sample, sequenced in a study of cytomegalovirus exposure and HLA in healthy donors. The data were produced by immunoSEQ multiplex PCR, yet TCRdb's version contains in-frame clones alone and is incomplete. Recorded for this sample: about 140,000 clones. The specimen was PBMCs. The receptor set was obtained from a woman under 30 in good health and CMV-seronegative. Both conserved end residues are part of each CDR3. D genes are given only for firm matches.

V	J	D	CDR3	DNA
TRBV5-8	TRBJ2-1	TRBD2	CASSQDGTSGYNEQFF	TGTGCCAGCAGCCAAGATGGGACTAGCGGCTACAATGAGCAGTTCTTC
TRBV19	TRBJ2-1	-	CASSSYRGSYNEQFF	TGTGCCAGTAGTTCGTATAGGGGCTCCTACAATGAGCAGTTCTTC
TRBV2	TRBJ1-5	-	CASSGNNQPQHF	TGTGCCAGCAGCGGGAACAATCAGCCCCAGCATTTT
TRBV11-3	TRBJ1-2	-	CASSLRGYGYTF	TGTGCCAGCAGCTTACGGGGGTATGGCTACACCTTC
TRBV7-2	TRBJ2-4	TRBD1	CASTHSGRGNIQYF	TGTGCCAGCACCCATTCGGGCAGGGGGAACATTCAGTACTTC
TRBV11-3	TRBJ2-4	-	CASSWPQGLFNIQYF	TGTGCCAGCAGCTGGCCCCAGGGGCTCTTCAACATTCAGTACTTC
TRBV19	TRBJ2-7	TRBD1	CASSPTGTGGAYEQYF	TGTGCCAGTAGTCCTACCGGGACAGGGGGCGCGTACGAGCAGTACTTC
TRBV9	TRBJ2-1	-	CASSLLGSGGSYNEQFF	TGTGCCAGCAGCCTCCTGGGGAGCGGAGGCTCCTACAATGAGCAGTTCTTC
TRBV2	TRBJ2-7	TRBD2	CASRTGGSPEQYF	TGTGCCAGCAGGACCGGGGGGTCCCCCGAGCAGTACTTC
TRBV25-1	TRBJ2-3	-	CASTSRRDLTTDTQYF	TGTGCCAGCACCTCACGCCGGGACTTAACCACAGATACGCAGTATTTT
TRBV30	TRBJ1-1	TRBD1	CAGDRAMNTEAFF	TGTGCCGGAGACAGGGCTATGAACACTGAAGCTTTCTTT
TRBV6-5	TRBJ2-1	-	CASSFGGGQLGEQFF	TGTGCCAGCAGTTTCGGTGGAGGCCAATTGGGTGAGCAGTTCTTC